These T cell receptor beta chains were read from a single sample in a study of identifying expanded T cells in peripheral blood. TCRdb's table, derived via immunoSEQ multiplex PCR, lists solely in-frame clones and lacks some. The table includes about 100,000 clones, about 88% detected once. Source material: blood. The source is a person aged 18-70 years in good health. CDR3s include the opening cysteine and the closing phenylalanine or tryptophan. The D gene is left open where the match is weak. Clone size appears in some rows only: once, few, many, or a class for an expanded clone.

d_gene,j_gene,abundance,v_gene,CDR3aa,CDR3nt
.,TRBJ1-3,.,TRBV6-1,CASSEYPGHPGNTIYF,TGTGCCAGCAGTGAATATCCAGGCCACCCTGGAAACACCATATATTTT
.,TRBJ1-1,.,TRBV7-9,CASSFNPEAFF,TGTGCCAGCAGCTTTAACCCTGAAGCTTTCTTT
TRBD2,TRBJ2-5,.,TRBV6-6,CASSSGGETQYF,TGTGCCAGCAGCTCCGGGGGGGAGACCCAGTACTTC
TRBD1,TRBJ2-3,.,TRBV5-1,CASSLSSGTVRGDTQYF,TGCGCCAGCAGCTTATCCTCCGGGACAGTACGGGGAGATACGCAGTATTTT
TRBD1,TRBJ1-1,once,TRBV11-2,CASSLGQGVGTEAFF,TGTGCCAGCAGCCTAGGACAGGGGGTCGGCACTGAAGCTTTCTTT
TRBD2,TRBJ2-3,once,TRBV12-5,CASGLAGGSTDTQYF,TGTGCTAGTGGTTTGGCGGGGGGGAGCACAGATACGCAGTATTTT
TRBD1,TRBJ1-1,few,TRBV10-1,CASRGQGSTEAFF,TGCGCCAGCAGAGGACAGGGGTCGACTGAAGCTTTCTTT
.,TRBJ1-4,many,TRBV4-2,CASSQDVGVGSEKLFF,TGTGCCAGCAGCCAAGATGTAGGGGTGGGGAGCGAAAAACTGTTTTTT
.,TRBJ1-1,.,TRBV29-1,CSVVLMGRVNTEAFF,TGCAGCGTTGTATTGATGGGGCGAGTGAACACTGAAGCTTTCTTT
.,TRBJ2-7,.,TRBV27,CASSFPYGEQYF,TGTGCCAGCAGTTTTCCCTATGGCGAGCAGTACTTC
.,TRBJ2-1,.,TRBV6-1,CASSEDRANSYNEQFF,TGTGCCAGCAGTGAAGACAGGGCCAACTCCTACAATGAGCAGTTCTTC
.,TRBJ1-6,few,TRBV6-1,CASSETVGVGNSPLHF,TGTGCCAGCAGTGAAACGGTGGGAGTGGGTAATTCACCCCTCCACTTT
.,TRBJ2-7,.,TRBV6-6,CASARTGAYEQYF,TGTGCCAGCGCCCGGACTGGTGCCTACGAGCAGTACTTC
.,TRBJ2-1,.,TRBV2,CASSAGLLALYNEQFF,TGTGCCAGCAGTGCGGGGCTCCTCGCCCTTTACAATGAGCAGTTCTTC
TRBD1,TRBJ2-1,.,TRBV6-4,CASSDSGTGDTHEQFF,TGTGCCAGCAGTGACTCTGGGACAGGGGATACTCATGAGCAGTTCTTC
.,TRBJ1-6,.,TRBV7-6,CASSPGSNSPLHF,TGTGCCAGCAGCCCCGGGAGTAATTCACCCCTCCACTTT
.,TRBJ2-6,.,TRBV19,CASTGWTAGRSGANVLTF,TGTGCCAGTACCGGTTGGACAGCCGGTAGGTCTGGGGCCAACGTCCTGACTTTC
TRBD1,TRBJ2-7,.,TRBV10-3,CAISEAGGPYEQYF,TGTGCCATCAGTGAGGCAGGGGGACCCTACGAGCAGTACTTC
.,TRBJ2-7,.,TRBV5-6,CASSLQGPTEQYF,TGTGCCAGCAGCTTGCAGGGCCCCACCGAGCAGTACTTC
.,TRBJ2-7,.,TRBV6-1,CASIQHADSSAEQYF,TGTGCCAGCATTCAGCACGCGGATTCCTCGGCCGAGCAGTACTTC
.,TRBJ2-7,.,TRBV7-3,CASSYQARDEQYF,TGTGCCAGCAGCTACCAGGCGAGGGACGAGCAGTACTTC
.,TRBJ2-2,.,TRBV27,CASSLGGAGTGELFF,TGTGCCAGCAGTTTGGGTGGGGCGGGAACCGGGGAGCTGTTTTTT
.,TRBJ1-1,once,TRBV30,CAGDRNTEAFF,TGTGCCGGTGACAGGAACACTGAAGCTTTCTTT
.,TRBJ1-3,once,TRBV2,CASSEFRGGNTIYF,TGTGCCAGCAGTGAGTTTAGAGGTGGAAACACCATATATTTT
TRBD2,TRBJ2-3,once,TRBV5-1,CASSREAEAGTDTQYF,TGCGCCAGCAGCCGGGAGGCGGAAGCGGGGACAGATACGCAGTATTTT
.,TRBJ1-1,.,TRBV5-6,CASSWGAQTMYTEAFF,TGTGCCAGCAGCTGGGGGGCACAGACCATGTACACTGAAGCTTTCTTT
TRBD1,TRBJ2-2,.,TRBV4-2,CASSQDPTGGGELFF,TGTGCCAGCAGCCAAGACCCGACAGGGGGCGGGGAGCTGTTTTTT
.,TRBJ2-1,.,TRBV4-1,CASSQDRSSYNEQFF,TGCGCCAGCAGCCAAGACAGGAGCTCCTACAATGAGCAGTTCTTC
TRBD2,TRBJ2-3,.,TRBV10-1,CASSSRTSGSADTQYF,TGCGCCAGCAGTTCCCGGACTAGCGGGAGTGCAGATACGCAGTATTTT
TRBD2,TRBJ2-2,.,TRBV7-3,CASSHGLAAPGELFF,TGTGCCAGCAGCCACGGACTAGCGGCCCCCGGGGAGCTGTTTTTT
TRBD1,TRBJ2-3,.,TRBV18,CASSPTGTGAENTQYF,TGTGCCAGCTCACCAACCGGGACAGGGGCCGAAAATACGCAGTATTTT
.,TRBJ1-6,few,TRBV28,CASSSGLKNSPLHF,TGTGCCAGCAGTTCGGGACTCAAGAATTCACCCCTCCACTTT
TRBD1,TRBJ1-1,.,TRBV5-1,CASSSGGQLEAFF,TGCGCCAGCAGCTCAGGGGGCCAACTAGAAGCTTTCTTT
.,TRBJ1-1,.,TRBV7-9,CASTSEGLPNTEAFF,TGTGCCAGCACCTCCGAGGGACTTCCGAACACTGAAGCTTTCTTT
TRBD2,TRBJ2-1,.,TRBV5-1,CASSLYGSSGRRYNEQFF,TGCGCCAGCAGCTTGTACGGGTCTAGCGGGAGGAGGTACAATGAGCAGTTCTTC
.,TRBJ2-3,.,TRBV11-2,CASSHAPSTDTQYF,TGTGCCAGCAGTCATGCCCCTAGCACAGATACGCAGTATTTT
TRBD1,TRBJ2-1,once,TRBV5-4,CASSSGQGPYNEQFF,TGTGCCAGCAGCTCCGGACAGGGTCCCTACAATGAGCAGTTCTTC
TRBD1,TRBJ1-5,.,TRBV10-3,CAISESGTGGGVGQPQHF,TGTGCCATCAGTGAGTCCGGGACAGGGGGCGGTGTTGGTCAGCCCCAGCATTTT
.,TRBJ2-3,.,TRBV28,CASSSTKYTDTQYF,TGTGCCAGCAGTTCTACGAAGTACACAGATACGCAGTATTTT
.,TRBJ1-1,.,TRBV20-1,CSAALPSAFF,TGCAGTGCTGCCCTTCCGTCAGCTTTCTTT
.,TRBJ2-7,.,TRBV6-5,CASRLYGPGEQYF,TGTGCCAGCAGGTTATATGGGCCGGGCGAGCAGTACTTC